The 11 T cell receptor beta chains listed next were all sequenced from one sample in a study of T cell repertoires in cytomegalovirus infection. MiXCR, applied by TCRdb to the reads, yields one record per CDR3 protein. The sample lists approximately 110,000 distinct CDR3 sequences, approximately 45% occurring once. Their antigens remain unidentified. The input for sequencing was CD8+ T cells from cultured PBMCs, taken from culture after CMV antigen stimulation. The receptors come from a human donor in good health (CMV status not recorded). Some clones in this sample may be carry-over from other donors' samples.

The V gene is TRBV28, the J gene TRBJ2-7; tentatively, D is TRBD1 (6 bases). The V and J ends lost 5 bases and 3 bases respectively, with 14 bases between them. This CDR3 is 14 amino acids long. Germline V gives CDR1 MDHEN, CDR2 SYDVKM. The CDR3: CASSLRSDSYEQYV. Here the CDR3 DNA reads TGTGCCAGCAGTCTTAGGTCGGACAGCTACGAGCAGTACGTC.

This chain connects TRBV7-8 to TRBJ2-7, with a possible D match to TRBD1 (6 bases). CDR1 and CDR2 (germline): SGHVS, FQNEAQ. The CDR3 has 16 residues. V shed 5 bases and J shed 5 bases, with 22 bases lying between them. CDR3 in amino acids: CASSPVSTGGLDEQYF. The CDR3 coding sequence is TGTGCCAGCAGCCCTGTTTCCACTGGGGGCCTCGACGAGCAGTACTTC.

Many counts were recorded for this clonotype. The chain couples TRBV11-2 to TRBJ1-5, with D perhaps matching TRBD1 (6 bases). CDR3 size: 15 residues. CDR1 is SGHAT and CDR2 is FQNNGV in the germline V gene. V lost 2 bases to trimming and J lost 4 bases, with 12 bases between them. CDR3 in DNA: TGTGCCAGCAGCTTACAGGACAGTAGGAATCAGCCCCAGCATTTT. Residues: CASSLQDSRNQPQHF.

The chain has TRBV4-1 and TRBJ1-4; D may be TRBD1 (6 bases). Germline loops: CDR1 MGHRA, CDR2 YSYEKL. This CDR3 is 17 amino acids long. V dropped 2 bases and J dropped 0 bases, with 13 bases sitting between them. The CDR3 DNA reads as TGCGCCAGCAGCCAAAAAACAGGGTTAGCAACTAATGAAAAACTGTTTTTT. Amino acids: CASSQKTGLATNEKLFF.

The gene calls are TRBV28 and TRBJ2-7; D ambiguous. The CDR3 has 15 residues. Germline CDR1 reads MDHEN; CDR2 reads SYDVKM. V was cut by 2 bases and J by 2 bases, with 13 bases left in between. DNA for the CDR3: TGTGCCAGCAGTTTACAGTGGCAGGCGACCTACGAGCAGTACTTC. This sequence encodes CASSLQWQATYEQYF. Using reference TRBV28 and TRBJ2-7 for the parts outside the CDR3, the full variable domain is DVKVTQSSRYLVKRTGEKVFLECVQDMDHENMFWYRQDPGLGLRLIYFSYDVKMKEKGDIPEGYSVSREKKERFSLILESASTNQTSMYLCASSLQWQATYEQYFGPGTRLTVT.

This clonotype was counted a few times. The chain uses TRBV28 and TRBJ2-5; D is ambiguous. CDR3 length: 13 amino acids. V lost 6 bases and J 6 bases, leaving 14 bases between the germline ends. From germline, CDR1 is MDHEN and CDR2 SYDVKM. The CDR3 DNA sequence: TGTGCCAGCAGGCCCTTCAGGAATCAGACCCAGTACTTC. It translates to CASRPFRNQTQYF.

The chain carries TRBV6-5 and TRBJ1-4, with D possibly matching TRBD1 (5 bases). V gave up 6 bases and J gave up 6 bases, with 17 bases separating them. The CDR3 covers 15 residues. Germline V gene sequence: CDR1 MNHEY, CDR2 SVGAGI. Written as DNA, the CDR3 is TGTGCCAGCAGGGGGATCGGCGGGGGAGATGAAAAACTGTTTTTT. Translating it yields CASRGIGGGDEKLFF.

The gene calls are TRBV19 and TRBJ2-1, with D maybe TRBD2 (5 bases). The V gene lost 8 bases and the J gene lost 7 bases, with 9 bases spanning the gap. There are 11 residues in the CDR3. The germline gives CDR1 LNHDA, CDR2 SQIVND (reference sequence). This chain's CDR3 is CASRRDNEQFF. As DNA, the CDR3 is TGTGCCAGTCGTCGGGATAATGAGCAGTTCTTC.

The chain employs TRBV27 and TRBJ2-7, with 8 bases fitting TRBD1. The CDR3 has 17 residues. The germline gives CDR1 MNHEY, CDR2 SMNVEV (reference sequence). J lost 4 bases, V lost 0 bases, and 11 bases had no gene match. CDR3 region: CASSLSNPSTGAYEQYF. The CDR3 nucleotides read TGTGCCAGCAGTTTATCCAACCCTTCGACAGGGGCATACGAGCAGTACTTC.

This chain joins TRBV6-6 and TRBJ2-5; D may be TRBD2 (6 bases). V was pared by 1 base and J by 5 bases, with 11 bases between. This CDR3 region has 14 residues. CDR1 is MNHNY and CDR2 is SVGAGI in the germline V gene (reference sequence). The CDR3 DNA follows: TGTGCCAGCAGTTACTTCGGGGGAGGCGAGACCCAGTACTTC. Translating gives CASSYFGGGETQYF.

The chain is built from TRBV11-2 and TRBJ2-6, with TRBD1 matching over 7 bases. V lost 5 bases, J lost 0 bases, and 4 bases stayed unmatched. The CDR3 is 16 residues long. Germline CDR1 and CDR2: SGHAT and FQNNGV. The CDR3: CASSDRDLSGANVLTF. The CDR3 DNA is TGTGCCAGCAGCGACAGGGATCTCTCTGGGGCCAACGTCCTGACTTTC. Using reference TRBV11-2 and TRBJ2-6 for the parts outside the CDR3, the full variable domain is EAGVAQSPRYKIIEKRQSVAFWCNPISGHATLYWYQQILGQGPKLLIQFQNNGVVDDSQLPKDRFSAERLKGVDSTLKIQPAKLEDSAVYLCASSDRDLSGANVLTFGAGSRLTVL.